The clone carrying this T cell receptor (beta chain) was seen just once. This record belongs to a study of blood T cell repertoires in COVID-19. Overall study: Researchers got acute and convalescent COVID-19 samples from the United States, Italy and Spain. T cells, B-cell-depleted T cells, or PBMCs supplied cDNA or gDNA.

This CDR3 is built from 14 residues. V was trimmed by 9 bases and J by 8 bases, leaving 22 bases between them. Germline V lookup: CDR1 SNHLY, CDR2 FYNNEI. Per the original data handling: Using reference gene primer amplification, nucleated cell counts were estimated. Some clones are missing from TCRdb's copy, which holds only in-frame ones; the method was immunoSEQ multiplex PCR. The DNA gave D and trimming, while V, J and clone size come from that table. The sample consists of 110,000 or so clones, around four fifths of them appearing once. This TCR derives from a woman in her seventies with acute or convalescent COVID-19. The sample was peripheral blood. This chain links TRBV2 with TRBJ1-2; D is possibly TRBD1 (5 bases). The CDR3 DNA is TGTGCCAGTAGCCCTGTAGGGGCTTACCCCGGCTACACCTTC. Protein: CASSPVGAYPGYTF.